This TCR beta chain was sequenced in a study of type 1 regulatory T cells. In the study overall: An in vitro protocol generated T-allo10, a Tr1-enriched, alloantigen-specific CD4 T cell product.

With V trimmed by 5 bases and J by 6 bases, 7 bases remained unmatched. The germline CDR1 and CDR2 sequences are SGHTA and FQGNSA. The CDR3 runs to 14 residues. Regarding the study as a whole: Tr1 cells had a more restricted TCR repertoire than non-Tr1 cells.

TCRdb reprocessed the reads with MiXCR, giving one entry per CDR3 protein. This sample has thousands of distinct CDR3 sequences, with 30% to 35% found just once. In its sample, this clonotype was seen a few times. Its antigen is still unknown. The chain links TRBV7-2 to TRBJ2-3, with TRBD2 identical over 8 bases. The clonotype was recovered from a human donor in good health. Sequenced: cultured type 1 regulatory T (Tr1) cells, either the whole culture or a sorted fraction (not recorded which). The CDR3 DNA reads as TGTGCCAGCAGCCCAGCGGGAGCGGGGGATACGCAGTATTTT. Amino acids: CASSPAGAGDTQYF.